This T cell receptor beta chain emerged from a study of OX40 agonist ivuxolimab in advanced cancers. Measured with immunoSEQ multiplex PCR; TCRdb has only the in-frame clones, and not every one. The sample lists some 98,000 clones; roughly four fifths were seen once. This specimen consisted of CD4+ or CD8+ T cells sorted from blood, obtained in a trial of the OX40 agonist ivuxolimab. The clonotype was recovered from an adult with an advanced solid tumor such as melanoma, head and neck, liver or kidney cancer.

This CDR3 reads CASSAGLAGGPEQFF. DNA for the CDR3: TGTGCCAGCAGTGCCGGACTAGCGGGAGGACCAGAGCAGTTCTTC. The chain uses TRBV25-1 and TRBJ2-1; 14 nucleotides align to TRBD2. Germline CDR1 MGHDK, CDR2 SYGVNS. CDR3 size: 15 residues. Trimming cost V 4 bases and J 10 bases; bases outside gene matches: 6.